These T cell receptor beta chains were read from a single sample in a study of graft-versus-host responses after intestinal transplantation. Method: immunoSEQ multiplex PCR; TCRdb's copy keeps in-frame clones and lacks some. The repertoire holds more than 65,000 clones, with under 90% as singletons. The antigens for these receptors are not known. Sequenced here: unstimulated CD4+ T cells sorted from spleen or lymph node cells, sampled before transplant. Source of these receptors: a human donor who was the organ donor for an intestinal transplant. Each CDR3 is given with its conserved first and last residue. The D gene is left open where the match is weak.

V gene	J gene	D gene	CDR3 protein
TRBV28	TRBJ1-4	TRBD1	CASSTGGAGLNEKLFF
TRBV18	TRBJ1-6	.	CASSPGQTGNNSPLHF
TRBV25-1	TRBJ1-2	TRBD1	CASSEPDRGYGYTF
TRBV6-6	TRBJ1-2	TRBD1	CASKEGTGVGYTF
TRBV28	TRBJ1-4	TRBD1	CASSSNDRGGEKLFF
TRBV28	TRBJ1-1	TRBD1	CASSSDRGAFF
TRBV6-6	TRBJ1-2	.	CASSLETYGYTF
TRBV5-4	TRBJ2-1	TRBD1	CASSQGQGPYNEQFF
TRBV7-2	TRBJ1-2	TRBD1	CASSPDRGNYGYTF
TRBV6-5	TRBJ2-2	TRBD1	CASSYSTGVGGGELFF
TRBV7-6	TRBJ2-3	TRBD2	CASSFSSGGFADTQYF
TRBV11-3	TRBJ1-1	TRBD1	CASSPRQGTEAFF
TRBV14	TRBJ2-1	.	CASSLTDNEQFF
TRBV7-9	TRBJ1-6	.	CASSLGGSPLHF
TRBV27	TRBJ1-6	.	CASSTDRRGPTLHF
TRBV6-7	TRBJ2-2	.	CASSHSAGELFF
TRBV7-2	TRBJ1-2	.	CASSLGTNYGYTF
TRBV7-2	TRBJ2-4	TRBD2	CASSFVLAAKNIQYF
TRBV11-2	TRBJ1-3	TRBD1	CASSQGGSGNTIYF
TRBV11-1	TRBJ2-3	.	CASSLSAGPTDTQYF
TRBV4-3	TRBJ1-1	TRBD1	CASSNFRQGRETEAFF
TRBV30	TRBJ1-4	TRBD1	CAWSGQGANEKLFF
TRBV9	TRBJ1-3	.	CASSVVASGNTIYF
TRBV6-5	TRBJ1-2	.	CASSRRDNYGYTF
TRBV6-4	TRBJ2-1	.	CASSDSMRYPAGDLNEQFF
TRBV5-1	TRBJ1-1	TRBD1	CASSVGTGWNTEAFF
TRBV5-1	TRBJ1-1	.	CASSLVGVNTEAFF
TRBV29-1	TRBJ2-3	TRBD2	CSFDGGALTDTQYF
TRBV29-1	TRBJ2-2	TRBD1	CSVEAAAGGTGELFF
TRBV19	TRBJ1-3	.	CASSPGQGNTIYF